This TCR beta chain was documented in a study of cytomegalovirus exposure and HLA in healthy donors. The primer mix had 60 Vbeta and 13 Jbeta primers. Method: immunoSEQ multiplex PCR; TCRdb's copy keeps in-frame clones and lacks some. The table lists a few hundred thousand clones, around two thirds of them singletons. The V gene's germline CDR1 is MDHEN and CDR2 SYDVKM. There are 14 residues in the CDR3. After removal of 7 bases from V and 0 bases from J, the junction contained 5 bases not matched to a gene. A few counts support this clone. Sequencing input: PBMCs. The rearrangement links TRBV28 to TRBJ1-1; 7 bases map to TRBD1. This receptor was taken from a female donor in good health and CMV-seronegative. CDR3 nucleotides: TGTGCCAGCATACCGGGACAGATGAACACTGAAGCTTTCTTT. Protein product: CASIPGQMNTEAFF.